The T cell receptor (beta chain) described here comes from a study of T cell responses to AZD1222 COVID-19 vaccine. Looking at the study overall: Second-dose recipients at about 4 or about 12 weeks were treated as one pooled group. Overall study findings and caveats: There were mostly white British donors and more females than males, and clonal diversity was possibly underestimated. It was only 6 or 7 AZD1222 recipients who were seropositive at baseline.

Concerning this clone itself: Its specificity is not known.

The V and J ends lost 1 base and 6 bases, in that order; junction bases with no gene match: 11. The CDR3 consists of 17 residues. Germline values: CDR1 LGHDT, CDR2 YNNKEL (reference sequence). Repertoires were generated with immunoSEQ multiplex PCR, while TCRdb's copy carries only in-frame clones and drops some. The sample records tens of thousands of clones, about nine tenths being singletons. This TCR derives from an adult in good health. The chain couples TRBV3-1 (or the pseudogene TRBV3-2) to TRBJ2-2; 7 bases align to TRBD1. The input for sequencing was peripheral blood, taken on day 0 of AZD1222 vaccination. The CDR3 loop is CASSQAFDLTGPGELFF. The DNA of the CDR3 is TGTGCCAGCAGCCAAGCATTCGACTTGACAGGGCCCGGGGAGCTGTTTTTT.